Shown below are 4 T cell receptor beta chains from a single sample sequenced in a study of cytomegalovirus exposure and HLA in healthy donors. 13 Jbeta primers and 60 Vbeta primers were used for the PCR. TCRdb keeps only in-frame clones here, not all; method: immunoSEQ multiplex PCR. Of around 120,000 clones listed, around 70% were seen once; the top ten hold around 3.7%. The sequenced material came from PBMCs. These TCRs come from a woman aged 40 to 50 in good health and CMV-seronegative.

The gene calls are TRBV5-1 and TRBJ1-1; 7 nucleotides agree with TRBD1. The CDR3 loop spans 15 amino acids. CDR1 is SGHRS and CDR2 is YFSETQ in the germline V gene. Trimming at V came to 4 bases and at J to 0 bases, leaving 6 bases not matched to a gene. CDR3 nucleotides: TGCGCCAGCAGCGGGGGGACAGATTTGAACACTGAAGCTTTCTTT. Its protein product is CASSGGTDLNTEAFF.

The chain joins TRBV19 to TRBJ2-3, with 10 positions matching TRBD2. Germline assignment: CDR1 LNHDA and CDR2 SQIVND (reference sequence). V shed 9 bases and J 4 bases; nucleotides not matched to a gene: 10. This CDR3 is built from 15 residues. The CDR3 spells CASNRVAGGADTQYF. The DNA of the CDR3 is TGTGCCAGCAATAGAGTAGCGGGAGGCGCAGATACGCAGTATTTT.

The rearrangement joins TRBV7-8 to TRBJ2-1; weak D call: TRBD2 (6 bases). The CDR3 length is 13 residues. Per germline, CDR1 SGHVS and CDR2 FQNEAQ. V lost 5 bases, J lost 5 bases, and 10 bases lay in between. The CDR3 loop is CASSGGGNNEQFF. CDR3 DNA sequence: TGTGCCAGCAGCGGCGGAGGGAACAATGAGCAGTTCTTC.

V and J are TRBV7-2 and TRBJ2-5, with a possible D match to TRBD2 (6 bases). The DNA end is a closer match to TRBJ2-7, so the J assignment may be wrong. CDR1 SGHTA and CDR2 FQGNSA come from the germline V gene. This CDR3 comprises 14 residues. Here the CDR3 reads CASGGSGQSYEQYF. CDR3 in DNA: TGTGCCAGCGGGGGGAGCGGGCAGAGCTACGAGCAGTACTTC.